One sample yielded the 32 T cell receptor beta chains listed below, sequenced in a study of T cell changes during pregnancy in multiple sclerosis (dated by TCRdb to between 2018 and 2020). The library came from the immunoSEQ multiplex PCR assay. The immuneACCESS repertoire file appears here via TCRdb, limited to in-frame rearrangements. These files lack a portion of the clones; in checked studies, under half of the deficit traces to unresolved V genes, and the cause of the others is not known. The sample yields about 30,000 clones; 80% to 90% were counted once. The top ten clones comprise approximately 6.9% of the sample. The source was CD8+ T cells from peripheral blood mononuclear cells, collected in the second trimester of pregnancy. These receptors came from a female donor with multiple sclerosis, enrolled in a pregnancy study.

V is TRBV9 and J is TRBJ2-5; possibly TRBD1 for D (6 bases). CDR1 is SGDLS and CDR2 is YYNGEE in the germline V gene. The CDR3 contains 14 residues. V lost 0 bases and J lost 5, with 11 bases in between. The CDR3 spells CASSVEAGAETQYF. The CDR3, as DNA: TGTGCCAGCAGCGTAGAGGCAGGGGCGGAGACCCAGTACTTC.

The chain combines TRBV27 with TRBJ1-2; D might be TRBD1 (5 bases). Trimming pared 6 bases from V and 5 bases from J, leaving 19 bases between. The CDR3 has 15 residues. Germline V gene sequence: CDR1 MNHEY, CDR2 SMNVEV (reference sequence). CDR3 in amino acids: CASRFLRGLGYGYTF. CDR3 DNA sequence: TGTGCCAGCAGATTCCTTAGGGGTTTGGGATATGGCTACACCTTC.

This chain links TRBV7-9 with TRBJ2-7, with 7 nucleotides matching TRBD2. Germline loops: CDR1 SEHNR, CDR2 FQNEAQ (reference sequence). V shed 5 bases and J 3 bases; nucleotides not matched to a gene: 7. The CDR3 length is 14 residues. This chain's CDR3 is CASSPTSVNYEQYF. CDR3 nucleotides: TGTGCCAGCAGCCCCACTAGCGTTAACTACGAGCAGTACTTC.

The chain is built from TRBV18 and TRBJ2-1, with TRBD2 identical over 11 bases. The length of the CDR3 is 15 residues. Germline V gives CDR1 KGHSH, CDR2 LQKENI. With 4 bases clipped from V and 7 bases from J, the junction kept 6 bases outside the gene matches. CDR3 loop: CASSLAGGPGNEQFF. The CDR3 DNA reads as TGTGCCAGCTCACTAGCGGGAGGGCCTGGAAATGAGCAGTTCTTC.

The J gene is TRBJ2-1, the V gene TRBV27, with 11 bases aligning to TRBD1. Trimming took 4 bases from V and 6 from J; bases not matched to a gene: 14. CDR1 and CDR2 (germline): MNHEY, SMNVEV (reference sequence). This CDR3 is 18 amino acids long. CDR3 DNA sequence: TGTGCCAGCAGTTCCCTGAATTCGGACAGGGGGCCGGGCAATGAGCAGTTCTTC. It is translated as CASSSLNSDRGPGNEQFF.

With regard to this clone: Different DNA sequences within this sample yield the same CDR3. The V and J genes are TRBV6-5 and TRBJ1-3, with unresolved D. The CDR3 length is 15 residues. The germline V gene has CDR1 MNHEY and CDR2 SVGAGI. Trimming shortened V by 0 bases and J by 7 bases, and 13 bases separated the two germline ends. CDR3 sequence reads: CASSYSGEGGNTIYF. The CDR3 DNA reads TGTGCCAGCAGTTACTCGGGTGAAGGCGGGAACACCATATATTTT.

This clone occurred a few times. This chain joins TRBV9 and TRBJ2-7; D gene uncertain. Trimming removed 0 bases from V and 2 bases from J, with 9 bases in between. This CDR3 has 14 amino acids. Germline assignment: CDR1 SGDLS and CDR2 YYNGEE. The DNA for the CDR3 is TGTGCCAGCAGCGTAGGGAACGGAGCCTACGAGCAGTACTTC. This gives the protein CASSVGNGAYEQYF.

This chain links TRBV7-9 with TRBJ2-6; no clear D. Trimming removed 4 bases from V and 3 bases from J, with 4 bases in between. Per germline, CDR1 SEHNR and CDR2 FQNEAQ (reference sequence). This CDR3 has 13 residues. DNA for the CDR3: TGTGCCAGCAGCTGGAGTGGGGCCAACGTCCTGACTTTC. It specifies CASSWSGANVLTF.

This chain joins TRBV7-3 and TRBJ2-1; the match to TRBD2 covers 7 bases. CDR1 and CDR2 (germline): SGHTA, FQGTGA. The CDR3 runs to 14 residues. The J segment lost 5 bases and the V segment lost 5 bases, leaving 6 bases of the junction unmatched. Written as DNA, the CDR3 is TGTGCCAGCAGCCCCGACGGGGGGAACAATGAGCAGTTCTTC. It translates to CASSPDGGNNEQFF.

The V gene is TRBV19, the J gene TRBJ2-7; perhaps TRBD1 as D (6 bases). This CDR3 has 14 amino acids. Trimming cost V 8 bases and J 1 base, with 15 bases left between them. Germline V gene sequence: CDR1 LNHDA, CDR2 SQIVND (reference sequence). CDR3 protein: CASHSTGESYEQYF. CDR3 nucleotide sequence: TGTGCCAGTCACTCGACAGGAGAATCCTACGAGCAGTACTTC.

The genes are TRBV11-2 and TRBJ1-1, with D tentatively TRBD1 (6 bases). V lost 5 bases, J lost 5 bases, and 18 bases lay in between. The CDR3 extends over 15 amino acids. Germline V gives CDR1 SGHAT, CDR2 FQNNGV. The CDR3 bases are TGTGCCAGCAGCCGTACCAACAGGGTAGGAACTGAAGCTTTCTTT. Translating it yields CASSRTNRVGTEAFF.

A remark on this clone: The germline gene is not matched at one end of the junction; a read error may be the cause. The rearrangement links TRBV5-5 to TRBJ2-1; TRBD2 might be the D (5 bases). The length of the CDR3 is 11 residues. Per the germline V gene, CDR1 is SGHKS and CDR2 is YYEKEE (reference sequence). CDR3 in amino acids: CASSLGRDWIF. Here the CDR3 DNA reads TGTGCCAGCAGCTTGGGACGGGATTGGATCTTC.

The chain uses TRBV11-1 and TRBJ2-7, with D possibly being TRBD1 (5 bases). Germline V gives CDR1 SGHAT, CDR2 FQDESV (reference sequence). The V end lost 3 bases, the J end lost 3 bases, and 15 bases lay between the germline ends. The CDR3 sequence is 15 residues long. The CDR3 DNA is TGTGCCAGCAGCTTCGAGACAGAGGTTCTCTACGAGCAGTACTTC. Protein: CASSFETEVLYEQYF.

The V and J genes are TRBV5-6 and TRBJ1-1; D is unresolved. The CDR3 contains 14 residues. Trimming took off 1 base at V and 4 bases at J, with 11 bases between the two ends. From germline, CDR1 is SGHDT and CDR2 YYEEEE. The CDR3 reads CASSLPNSATEAFF. The CDR3 coding sequence is TGTGCCAGCAGCTTGCCTAACAGTGCCACTGAAGCTTTCTTT.

The chain employs TRBV27 and TRBJ1-1; 7 nucleotides line up with TRBD1. CDR1 and CDR2 (germline): MNHEY, SMNVEV (reference sequence). The CDR3 is made up of 15 amino acids. The V gene end was trimmed by 5 bases and the J gene end by 2 bases; junction bases not matched to a gene: 8. This CDR3 reads CASSPETGINTEAFF. The CDR3 nucleotides read TGTGCCAGCAGTCCGGAGACAGGGATCAACACTGAAGCTTTCTTT.

The chain recombines TRBV19 with TRBJ1-1, with TRBD1 matching over 7 bases. After removal of 3 bases from V and 0 bases from J, the junction contained 10 bases not matched to a gene. This CDR3 is built from 17 residues. The germline V gene has CDR1 LNHDA and CDR2 SQIVND (reference sequence). The CDR3 sequence is CASSIPEGASLNTEAFF. CDR3 sequence (DNA): TGTGCCAGTAGTATCCCCGAGGGGGCCAGTTTGAACACTGAAGCTTTCTTT.

CDR3 residues: CASSRPGLAGKNEQFF. CDR3 nucleotides: TGTGCCAGCAGCCGACCGGGACTAGCGGGAAAAAATGAGCAGTTCTTC. The rearrangement uses TRBV27 and TRBJ2-1; 13 positions match TRBD2. Germline V gene data show CDR1 as MNHEY and CDR2 as SMNVEV (reference sequence). The CDR3 has 16 residues. With 6 bases clipped from V and 7 bases from J, the junction kept 9 bases outside the gene matches.

The J gene is TRBJ2-3, the V gene TRBV5-3; 11 nucleotides align to TRBD2. TRBV5-3 counts as an open reading frame of uncertain function. Trimming took 4 bases from V and 3 from J; bases not matched to a gene: 4. This CDR3 region has 15 residues. Written as DNA, the CDR3 is TGTGCCAGAAGCCAGACTAGCGGGAAAACAGATACGCAGTATTTT. Its protein product is CARSQTSGKTDTQYF.

The V call is TRBV19, the J call TRBJ1-1, with D maybe TRBD1 (5 bases). The CDR3 has 13 amino acids. The V gene lost 5 bases and the J gene lost 0 bases, with 7 bases spanning the gap. Germline CDR1 and CDR2: LNHDA and SQIVND (reference sequence). The CDR3 region has the DNA TGTGCCAGTAGTGGGGGGTTGAACACTGAAGCTTTCTTT. Its protein is CASSGGLNTEAFF.

V is TRBV10-2 and J is TRBJ1-1, with 7 bases lining up with TRBD1. The CDR3 covers 15 residues. After removal of 6 bases from V and 0 bases from J, the junction contained 7 bases not matched to a gene. Germline V gene data show CDR1 as WSHSY and CDR2 as SAAADI. CDR3 coding DNA: TGCGCCAGCAGCGACCCCAGGGGGTTGAACACTGAAGCTTTCTTT. Translation: CASSDPRGLNTEAFF.

The chain joins TRBV2 to TRBJ1-2; no clear D. The CDR3 extends over 15 amino acids. V was trimmed by 4 bases and J by 0 bases, leaving 12 bases between them. Germline CDR1 SNHLY, CDR2 FYNNEI. CDR3 bases: TGTGCCAGCAGTGGTTATGTTTCCTCTAACTATGGCTACACCTTC. This encodes CASSGYVSSNYGYTF.

The chain joins TRBV27 to TRBJ2-1; tentative D call: TRBD1 (6 bases). V was cut by 2 bases and J by 7 bases, with 12 bases left in between. This CDR3 has 14 amino acids. Germline V gene data show CDR1 as MNHEY and CDR2 as SMNVEV (reference sequence). In nucleotides, the CDR3 is TGTGCCAGCAGTTTAAGGGGGAGTGGTAATGAGCAGTTCTTC. It is translated as CASSLRGSGNEQFF.

The rearrangement uses TRBV25-1 and TRBJ1-4; possible D gene TRBD1, 5 bases. This CDR3 is 13 amino acids long. V lost 5 bases, J lost 7 bases, and 11 bases lay in between. CDR1 MGHDK and CDR2 SYGVNS come from the germline V gene. The CDR3 region has the DNA TGTGCCAGCAGTTTGGGGCAGAGTGAAAAACTGTTTTTT. This gives the protein CASSLGQSEKLFF.

The genes are TRBV7-8 and TRBJ2-5, with TRBD1 identical over 12 bases. V shed 5 bases, J shed 5 bases, and the junction held 15 bases outside the gene matches. The CDR3 covers 18 residues. CDR1 is SGHVS, CDR2 FQNEAQ, per germline. The CDR3 loop is CASSTRDRGLAGEETQYF. The CDR3 bases are TGTGCCAGCAGCACCCGGGACAGGGGGCTAGCGGGGGAGGAGACCCAGTACTTC. Looking up the rest from reference TRBV7-8 and TRBJ2-5 gives the full variable domain: GAGVSQSPRYKVAKRGQDVALRCDPISGHVSLFWYQQALGQGPEFLTYFQNEAQLDKSGLPSDRFFAERPEGSVSTLKIQRTQQEDSAVYLCASSTRDRGLAGEETQYFGPGTRLLVL.

This chain connects TRBV7-8 to TRBJ2-7; TRBD2 aligns across 11 bases. V was pared by 6 bases and J by 5 bases, with 12 bases of the junction left unmatched. The CDR3 covers 16 residues. Germline CDR1 reads SGHVS; CDR2 reads FQNEAQ. The CDR3 coding sequence is TGTGCCAGCAGTCCCGCCCCTCTAGCGGGAGGCGACGAGCAGTACTTC. Translation: CASSPAPLAGGDEQYF. The full variable domain, in which reference TRBV7-8 and TRBJ2-7 provide the parts outside the CDR3, is GAGVSQSPRYKVAKRGQDVALRCDPISGHVSLFWYQQALGQGPEFLTYFQNEAQLDKSGLPSDRFFAERPEGSVSTLKIQRTQQEDSAVYLCASSPAPLAGGDEQYFGPGTRLTVT.

J is TRBJ2-1 and V is TRBV6-5, with 7 bases lining up with TRBD1. This CDR3 has 15 amino acids. Per germline, CDR1 MNHEY and CDR2 SVGAGI. With 4 bases clipped from V and 4 bases from J, the junction kept 7 bases outside the gene matches. CDR3 bases: TGTGCCAGCAGTTTGGACAGGACTTATTACAATGAGCAGTTCTTC. This translates into CASSLDRTYYNEQFF.

The chain carries TRBV14 and TRBJ1-4; the match to TRBD1 covers 7 bases. The ends lost 3 bases at V and 0 bases at J; junction bases unmatched: 7. The CDR3 length is 17 residues. Germline V gene data show CDR1 as SGHDN and CDR2 as FVKESK. CDR3 loop: CASSQGTVIATNEKLFF. The DNA of the CDR3 is TGTGCCAGCAGCCAGGGGACAGTTATTGCAACTAATGAAAAACTGTTTTTT.

This chain uses TRBV23-1 with TRBJ2-1; D is perhaps TRBD1 (7 bases). TRBV23-1 is sorted into the ORF group, with uncertain function. Trimming cost V 3 bases and J 7 bases, with 25 bases left between them. This CDR3 has 18 residues. CDR3 bases: TGCGCCAGCAGTCACCACCCCGACAGGGACTTACGGGGGAATGAGCAGTTCTTC. Translation gives CASSHHPDRDLRGNEQFF.

This rearrangement joins TRBV27 to TRBJ1-5; D not resolved. Germline V gene lookup returns CDR1 MNHEY and CDR2 SMNVEV (reference sequence). The CDR3 totals 15 residues. Trimming removed 0 bases from V and 6 bases from J, with 12 bases in between. This CDR3 is CASSLSGESGQPQHF. CDR3 DNA: TGTGCCAGCAGTTTATCGGGAGAGAGCGGTCAGCCCCAGCATTTT.

This clone was seen once. V usage is TRBV7-3 and J usage is TRBJ2-2; D is ambiguous. CDR3 size: 12 residues. Germline CDR1 reads SGHTA; CDR2 reads FQGTGA. The V gene lost 5 bases and the J gene lost 5 bases, with 6 bases spanning the gap. CDR3 residues: CASSRETGELFF. For the CDR3, the DNA is TGTGCCAGCAGCCGAGAGACCGGGGAGCTGTTTTTT.

J is TRBJ1-5 and V is TRBV6-6; TRBD1 matches 8 bases. There are 16 residues in the CDR3. V gave up 5 bases and J gave up 3 bases; unmatched junction bases: 9. From germline, CDR1 is MNHNY and CDR2 SVGAGI (reference sequence). CDR3 sequence (DNA): TGTGCCAGCAGTACGCCGGGACAGGATATCAATCAGCCCCAGCATTTT. It specifies CASSTPGQDINQPQHF.

The V gene is TRBV30, the J gene TRBJ2-1, with TRBD2 matching 8 bases. This CDR3 contains 13 residues. CDR1 and CDR2 from the germline V gene are GTSNPN and SVGIG (reference sequence). With V trimmed by 7 bases and J by 5 bases, 7 bases remained unmatched. The CDR3 loop is CAYSGGADNEQFF. CDR3 nucleotide sequence: TGTGCCTACTCGGGGGGGGCGGACAATGAGCAGTTCTTC.